This T cell receptor beta chain derives from a study of T cell repertoires in ileal Crohn's disease. Whole-study context: Less than 45% were active smokers at surgery; median disease duration was almost 8 years. Surgery for a complication: stricturing in approximately 60%, penetrating in about 39%. General study findings and limits: Mucosal expansions were suggested to be mainly CD8 T cells.

The germline gives CDR1 SQVTM, CDR2 ANQGSEA. This CDR3 is 17 amino acids long. Trimming removed 4 bases from V and 0 bases from J; junction bases left unmatched: 5. This clone was counted only a few times. Its specificity is not known. TCRdb's table, derived via immunoSEQ multiplex PCR, lists solely in-frame clones and lacks some. The table shows approximately 8,200 clones, with approximately 96% occurring only once. Included were adult ileal or ileocolonic Crohn's patients indicated for ileocolonic resection. The chain uses TRBV29-1 and TRBJ2-1; 14 bases are shared with TRBD2. Sequenced input: ileal tissue. The TCR originated in an adult with Crohn's disease. This CDR3 reads CSVAGLAGDSSYNEQFF. DNA for the CDR3: TGCAGCGTTGCGGGACTAGCGGGGGACAGCTCCTACAATGAGCAGTTCTTC.